Each of the 8 T cell receptor beta chains below was sequenced from the same sample in a study of blood T cell repertoires in COVID-19. Data came from immunoSEQ multiplex PCR; TCRdb stores just in-frame clones and leaves some out. Of 200,000 to 250,000 clones listed, 75% to 90% are singletons. The sample consisted of peripheral blood. These TCRs come from an elderly woman with COVID-19, enrolled during active disease.

The CDR3 reads CASSSPQGALGEKLFF. The CDR3 DNA follows: TGTGCCAGCAGTTCCCCCCAGGGGGCGCTTGGTGAAAAACTGTTTTTT. The chain employs TRBV28 and TRBJ1-4; TRBD1 agrees at 8 bases. V shed 4 bases, J shed 7 bases, and the junction held 11 bases outside the gene matches. Germline V lookup: CDR1 MDHEN, CDR2 SYDVKM. CDR3 length: 16 amino acids.

The chain carries TRBV7-9 and TRBJ2-1; 10 bases are shared with TRBD2. Germline CDR1 and CDR2: SEHNR and FQNEAQ (reference sequence). The CDR3 consists of 15 residues. The V segment lost 4 bases and the J segment 5 bases; nucleotides outside the gene matches: 5. The CDR3 nucleotides read TGTGCCAGCAGCTCCGGACTAGCGGCCAACAATGAGCAGTTCTTC. Amino acids: CASSSGLAANNEQFF.

The rearrangement joins TRBV2 to TRBJ1-1; TRBD1 matches 7 bases. Trimming took 7 bases from V and 5 from J; bases not matched to a gene: 7. The CDR3 runs to 13 residues. Germline V gene sequence: CDR1 SNHLY, CDR2 FYNNEI. The CDR3 bases are TGTGCCAGCATTAACAGGGGACAGACTGAAGCTTTCTTT. Its protein product is CASINRGQTEAFF.

This chain connects TRBV18 to TRBJ1-5; D gene ambiguous. The CDR3 covers 16 residues. Germline V gene sequence: CDR1 KGHSH, CDR2 LQKENI. Trimming left V 0 bases short and J 5 bases short, with 14 bases between. This CDR3 reads CASSPPTAGWDQPQHF. DNA for the CDR3: TGTGCCAGCTCACCACCGACGGCAGGTTGGGATCAGCCCCAGCATTTT. The whole variable domain, remainder taken from reference TRBV18 and TRBJ1-5, is NAGVMQNPRHLVRRRGQEARLRCSPMKGHSHVYWYRQLPEEGLKFMVYLQKENIIDESGMPKERFSAEFPKEGPSILRIQQVVRGDSAAYFCASSPPTAGWDQPQHFGDGTRLSIL.

V gene TRBV10-1 combines with J gene TRBJ2-2; D unclear. V was clipped by 11 bases and J by 2 bases, with 12 bases between them. The CDR3 length is 13 residues. Germline values: CDR1 WNHNN, CDR2 SYGVQD (reference sequence). As DNA, the CDR3 is TGCGCCCAGTGGGTGGGCAACACCGGGGAGCTGTTTTTT. Amino acid sequence: CAQWVGNTGELFF.

The chain is built from TRBV7-2 and TRBJ2-1; TRBD2 matches at 10 bases. There are 15 residues in the CDR3. The V segment lost 2 bases and the J segment 3 bases; nucleotides outside the gene matches: 1. Germline CDR1 reads SGHTA; CDR2 reads FQGNSA. CDR3 bases: TGTGCCAGCAGCTTAACTAGCGGGATCTACAATGAGCAGTTCTTC. Translating it yields CASSLTSGIYNEQFF.

J is TRBJ2-3 and V is TRBV29-1; 10 nucleotides line up with TRBD2. V shed 8 bases and J 1 base; nucleotides not matched to a gene: 6. Germline V gives CDR1 SQVTM, CDR2 ANQGSEA. The CDR3 is 14 amino acids. The CDR3 is CSTEGTSGTDTQYF. In nucleotides, the CDR3 is TGCAGCACTGAAGGGACTAGCGGCACAGATACGCAGTATTTT.

This clone has only one observation. In DNA, the CDR3 is TGTGCCAGCAGCCTGCCTCCTAGCGGGGGGACCGGGGAGCTGTTTTTT. Translation: CASSLPPSGGTGELFF. This sequence joins TRBV5-4 and TRBJ2-2; TRBD2 matches 11 bases. The CDR3 length is 16 residues. The germline CDR1 and CDR2 sequences are SGHNT and YYREEE (reference sequence). V lost 4 bases to trimming and J lost 5 bases; unmatched junction nucleotides: 7.